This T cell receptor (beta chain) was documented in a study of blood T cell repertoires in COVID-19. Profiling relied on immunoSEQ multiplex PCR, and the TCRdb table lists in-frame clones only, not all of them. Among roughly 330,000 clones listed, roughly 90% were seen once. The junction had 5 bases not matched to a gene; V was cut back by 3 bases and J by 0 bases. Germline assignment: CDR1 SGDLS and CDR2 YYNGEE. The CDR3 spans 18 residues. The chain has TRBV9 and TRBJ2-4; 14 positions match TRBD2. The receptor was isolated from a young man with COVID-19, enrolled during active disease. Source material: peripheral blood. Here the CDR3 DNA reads TGTGCCAGCAGCGGCGGGACTAGCGGGAGCAAAGCCAAAAACATTCAGTACTTC. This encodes CASSGGTSGSKAKNIQYF.